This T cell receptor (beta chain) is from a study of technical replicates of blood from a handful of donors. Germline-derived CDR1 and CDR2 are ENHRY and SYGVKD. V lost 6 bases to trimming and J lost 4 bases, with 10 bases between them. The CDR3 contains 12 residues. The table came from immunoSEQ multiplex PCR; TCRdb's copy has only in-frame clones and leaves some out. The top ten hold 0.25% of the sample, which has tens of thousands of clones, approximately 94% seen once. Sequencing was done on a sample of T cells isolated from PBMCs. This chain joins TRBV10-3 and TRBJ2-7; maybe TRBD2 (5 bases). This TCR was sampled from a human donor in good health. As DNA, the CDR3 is TGTGCCATCAGCGGGGATACTTACGAGCAGTACTTC. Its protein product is CAISGDTYEQYF.